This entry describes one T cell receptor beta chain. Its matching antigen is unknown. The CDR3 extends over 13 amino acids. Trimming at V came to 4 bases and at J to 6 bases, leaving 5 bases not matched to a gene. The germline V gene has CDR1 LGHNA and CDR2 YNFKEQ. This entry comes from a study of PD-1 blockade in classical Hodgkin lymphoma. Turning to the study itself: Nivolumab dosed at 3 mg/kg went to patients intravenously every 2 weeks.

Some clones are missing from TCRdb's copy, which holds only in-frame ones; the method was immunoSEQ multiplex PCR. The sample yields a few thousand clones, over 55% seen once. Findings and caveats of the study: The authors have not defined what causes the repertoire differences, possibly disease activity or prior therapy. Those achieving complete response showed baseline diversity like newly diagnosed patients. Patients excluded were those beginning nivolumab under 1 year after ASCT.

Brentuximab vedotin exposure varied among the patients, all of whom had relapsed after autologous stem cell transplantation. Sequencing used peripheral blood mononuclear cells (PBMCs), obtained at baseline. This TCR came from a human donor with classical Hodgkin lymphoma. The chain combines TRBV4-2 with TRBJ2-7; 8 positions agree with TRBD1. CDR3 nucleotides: TGTGCCAGCAGCCCTGGACAGGGTATCGAGCAGTACTTC. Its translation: CASSPGQGIEQYF.